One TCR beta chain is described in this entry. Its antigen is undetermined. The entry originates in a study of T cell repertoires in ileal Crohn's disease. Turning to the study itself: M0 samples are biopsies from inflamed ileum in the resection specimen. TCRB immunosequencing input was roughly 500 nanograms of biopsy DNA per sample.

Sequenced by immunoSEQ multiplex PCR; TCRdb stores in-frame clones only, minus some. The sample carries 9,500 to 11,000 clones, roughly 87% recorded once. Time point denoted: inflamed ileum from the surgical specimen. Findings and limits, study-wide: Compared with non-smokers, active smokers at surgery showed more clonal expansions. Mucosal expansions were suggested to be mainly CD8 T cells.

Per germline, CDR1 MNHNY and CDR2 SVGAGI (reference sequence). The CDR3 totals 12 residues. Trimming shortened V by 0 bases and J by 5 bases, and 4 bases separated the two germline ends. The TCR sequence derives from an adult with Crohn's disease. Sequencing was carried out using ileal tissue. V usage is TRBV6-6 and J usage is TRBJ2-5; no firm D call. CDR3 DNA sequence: TGTGCCAGCAGTTACTCGGGGGAGACCCAGTACTTC. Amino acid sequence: CASSYSGETQYF.